A single sample is the source of the 14 T cell receptor beta chains below, sequenced in a study of T cell changes during pregnancy in multiple sclerosis. The assay was immunoSEQ multiplex PCR, and TCRdb's table has in-frame clones only and misses some. The sample lists about 85,000 clones, approximately 93% occurring once. Sequences were derived from peripheral blood, sampled in the first trimester of pregnancy. The receptors were sampled from a female donor with multiple sclerosis, enrolled in a pregnancy study.

The genes are TRBV10-3 and TRBJ2-5, with TRBD2 matching 9 bases. The CDR3 sequence is 15 residues long. CDR1 is ENHRY and CDR2 is SYGVKD in the germline V gene. Trimming removed 5 bases from V and 1 base from J; junction bases left unmatched: 5. The CDR3 loop is CAISLSGGSQETQYF. The CDR3, as DNA: TGTGCCATCAGTCTTAGCGGGGGCTCCCAAGAGACCCAGTACTTC.

This clone was seen more than once but under ten times. The CDR3 sequence is CASSFSREGNSPLHF. The DNA of the CDR3 is TGTGCCAGCAGTTTCTCCCGGGAGGGGAATTCACCCCTCCACTTT. The rearrangement uses TRBV6-5 and TRBJ1-6, with TRBD1 as a possible D gene (5 bases). V gave up 4 bases and J gave up 7 bases, with 14 bases separating them. CDR1 and CDR2 (germline): MNHEY, SVGAGI. This CDR3 contains 15 residues.

J is TRBJ1-2 and V is TRBV20-1; D possibly corresponds to TRBD1 (6 bases). This CDR3 is built from 11 residues. Germline-derived CDR1 and CDR2 are DFQATT and SNEGSKA (reference sequence). V lost 4 bases, J lost 6 bases, and 9 bases lay in between. The CDR3 DNA reads TGCAGTGCTACAAACAGGGATGGCTACACCTTC. Protein sequence: CSATNRDGYTF.

The chain has TRBV5-6 and TRBJ1-6; no definite D call. CDR1 SGHDT and CDR2 YYEEEE come from the germline V gene. V lost 4 bases, J lost 2 bases, and 13 bases lay in between. The CDR3 sequence is 16 residues long. The CDR3 DNA reads TGTGCCAGCAGCCAATCCAGGCGGGCCTATAATTCACCCCTCCACTTT. Translation: CASSQSRRAYNSPLHF.

V gene TRBV27 combines with J gene TRBJ1-1; D gene ambiguous. V shed 9 bases and J shed 2 bases, with 13 bases lying between them. The germline V gene encodes CDR1 MNHEY and CDR2 SMNVEV (reference sequence). The CDR3 has 13 residues. CDR3 residues: CASRPQSNTEAFF. CDR3 bases: TGTGCCAGTAGGCCACAGAGCAACACTGAAGCTTTCTTT.

The rearrangement uses TRBV2 and TRBJ2-2; TRBD2 aligns across 10 bases. V lost 8 bases to trimming and J lost 1 base; unmatched junction nucleotides: 4. Germline V gives CDR1 SNHLY, CDR2 FYNNEI. The CDR3 covers 15 residues. The CDR3 nucleotides read TGTGCCAGCGCCAGACTAGCGGGGAACACCGGGGAGCTGTTTTTT. Translated: CASARLAGNTGELFF. Based on the CDR3 plus reference TRBV2 and TRBJ2-2, the full variable domain is EPEVTQTPSHQVTQMGQEVILRCVPISNHLYFYWYRQILGQKVEFLVSFYNNEISEKSEIFDDQFSVERPDGSNFTLKIRSTKLEDSAMYFCASARLAGNTGELFFGEGSRLTVL.

The chain carries TRBV4-2 and TRBJ2-7; TRBD1 is a possible D gene (5 bases). Germline CDR1 reads LGHNA; CDR2 reads YNFKEQ. The CDR3 has 15 amino acids. V lost 0 bases to trimming and J lost 3 bases, with 12 bases between them. Written as DNA, the CDR3 is TGTGCCAGCAGCCAAGACGGCCCCAGGGACTACGAGCAGTACTTC. This gives the protein CASSQDGPRDYEQYF.

V usage is TRBV27 and J usage is TRBJ2-6; TRBD1 is a possible D gene (6 bases). The CDR3 runs 17 residues. Germline values: CDR1 MNHEY, CDR2 SMNVEV (reference sequence). The V end was cut by 6 bases, the J end by 0 bases, with 15 bases between. The CDR3, as DNA: TGTGCCAGCAGGAAAGCGGACAGCAGCTCTGGGGCCAACGTCCTGACTTTC. Translation: CASRKADSSSGANVLTF.

The V call is TRBV11-2, the J call TRBJ2-5, with TRBD2 identical over 10 bases. The germline CDR1 and CDR2 sequences are SGHAT and FQNNGV. The CDR3 runs 15 residues. Germline trimming cut 4 bases from V and 1 base from J; bases unmatched to any gene: 3. The CDR3 spells CASSWTSGLQETQYF. Written as DNA, the CDR3 is TGTGCCAGCAGCTGGACTAGCGGCCTCCAAGAGACCCAGTACTTC.

This chain uses TRBV5-4 with TRBJ1-4; 8 bases are shared with TRBD1. The CDR3 spans 15 residues. In germline, CDR1 is SGHNT, CDR2 YYREEE (reference sequence). J gave up 8 bases and V 3 bases, and 9 bases lay outside the gene matches. The chain's CDR3 is CASSYQGAPGEKLFF. DNA of the CDR3: TGTGCCAGCAGCTACCAGGGGGCTCCTGGGGAAAAACTGTTTTTT.

The V call is TRBV9, the J call TRBJ1-1; 7 nucleotides agree with TRBD1. Germline V gene data show CDR1 as SGDLS and CDR2 as YYNGEE. The CDR3 sequence is 13 residues long. V lost 4 bases to trimming and J lost 3 bases; unmatched junction nucleotides: 3. The CDR3 coding sequence is TGTGCCAGCAGCCCGACAGGGTACACTGAAGCTTTCTTT. Translation gives CASSPTGYTEAFF.

The chain recombines TRBV4-2 with TRBJ1-6; unclear D gene. With 1 base removed from V and 8 bases from J, the gap between germline ends came to 6 bases. CDR1 LGHNA and CDR2 YNFKEQ come from the germline V gene. The CDR3 length is 13 residues. CDR3 in DNA: TGTGCCAGCAGCCAAGGGAGGGATTCACCCCTCCACTTT. It is translated as CASSQGRDSPLHF.

The J gene is TRBJ1-1, the V gene TRBV28; D may be TRBD1 (5 bases). The CDR3 is 14 amino acids. V was clipped by 3 bases and J by 1 base, with 9 bases between them. Looked up from germline, CDR1 is MDHEN and CDR2 is SYDVKM. The CDR3 bases are TGTGCCAGCAGTTTCGGGGGAACGAACACTGAAGCTTTCTTT. Its protein is CASSFGGTNTEAFF.

The CDR3 here is CASSQDLAEVGEQFF. CDR3 sequence (DNA): TGCGCCAGCAGCCAAGATCTGGCAGAAGTTGGTGAGCAGTTCTTC. The chain is built from TRBV4-3 and TRBJ2-1; D is ambiguous. Trimming stripped 0 bases from V and 9 bases from J, with 15 bases between. The CDR3 has 15 amino acids. Germline V gene sequence: CDR1 LGHNA, CDR2 YSLEER.